These 22 T cell receptor beta chains were sequenced from one sample in a study of OX40 agonist ivuxolimab in advanced cancers. The assay was immunoSEQ multiplex PCR, and TCRdb's table has in-frame clones only and misses some. The sample lists roughly 89,000 clones, approximately 91% occurring once. The sequencing here drew on CD4+ or CD8+ T cells sorted from blood, taken in a trial of the OX40 agonist ivuxolimab. The receptors derive from an adult with an advanced solid tumor such as melanoma, head and neck, liver or kidney cancer.

This clone has just a few counts. The CDR3 bases are TGCGCCAGCAGCTTGGTCCCGGGAGGGGTTAACGAGCAGTACTTC. Amino acid sequence: CASSLVPGGVNEQYF. The J gene is TRBJ2-7, the V gene TRBV5-1, with 8 bases lining up with TRBD2. CDR3 length: 15 residues. V shed 0 bases, J shed 5 bases, and the junction held 7 bases outside the gene matches. The germline gives CDR1 SGHRS, CDR2 YFSETQ.

The V call is TRBV7-9, the J call TRBJ2-7; D possibly corresponds to TRBD2 (5 bases). V was shortened by 4 bases and J by 2 bases, with 15 bases between the two germline ends. CDR1 and CDR2 from the germline V gene are SEHNR and FQNEAQ (reference sequence). The CDR3 has 15 residues. The CDR3 nucleotides are TGTGCCAGCAGCTCGCTAGGAGTCGGGACCTACGAGCAGTACTTC. Protein product: CASSSLGVGTYEQYF.

This clone was recorded only once. The chain carries TRBV7-9 and TRBJ2-1, with 8 bases aligning to TRBD2. The CDR3 runs to 17 residues. V shed 5 bases and J 2 bases; nucleotides not matched to a gene: 11. Germline assignment: CDR1 SEHNR and CDR2 FQNEAQ (reference sequence). CDR3 DNA sequence: TGTGCCAGCAGCCCCAACGGTCCGGGACTAGCCTACAATGAGCAGTTCTTC. Translating gives CASSPNGPGLAYNEQFF. The variable domain in full, with the rest retrieved from reference TRBV7-9 and TRBJ2-1, is DTGVSQNPRHKITKRGQNVTFRCDPISEHNRLYWYRQTLGQGPEFLTYFQNEAQLEKSRLLSDRFSAERPKGSFSTLEIQRTEQGDSAMYLCASSPNGPGLAYNEQFFGPGTRLTVL.

The rearrangement uses TRBV10-3 and TRBJ1-5, with 7 bases matching TRBD1. CDR1 ENHRY and CDR2 SYGVKD come from the germline V gene. V was pared by 7 bases and J by 1 base, with 4 bases of the junction left unmatched. The CDR3 has 14 amino acids. The CDR3 is CAIIQTGSNQPQHF. In DNA, the CDR3 is TGTGCCATCATACAGACAGGGAGCAATCAGCCCCAGCATTTT.

The DNA for the CDR3 is TGTGCCAGCAGCCTTAATGCGGTCAATGAGCAGTTCTTC. This encodes CASSLNAVNEQFF. The chain employs TRBV6-4 and TRBJ2-1, with D unclear. Germline V gene sequence: CDR1 MRHNA, CDR2 SNTAGT. This CDR3 region has 13 residues. V was clipped by 6 bases and J by 6 bases, with 12 bases between them.

CDR3 region: CASSIEGGRTGELFF. In nucleotides, the CDR3 is TGTGCCAGCTCTATTGAGGGGGGGCGTACCGGGGAGCTGTTTTTT. The rearrangement uses TRBV6-5 and TRBJ2-2; D might be TRBD2 (7 bases). Deletions cut 8 bases from V and 5 bases from J, with 18 bases between. CDR3 length equals 15 residues. Germline CDR1 MNHEY, CDR2 SVGAGI.

V gene TRBV7-8 combines with J gene TRBJ2-5; maybe TRBD1 (6 bases). Deletions cut 5 bases from V and 9 bases from J, with 22 bases between. The CDR3 is made up of 15 amino acids. The germline V gene encodes CDR1 SGHVS and CDR2 FQNEAQ. The CDR3 DNA reads as TGTGCCAGCAGCAAGACCGAGGCCTCCCCAGGGGCCCAGTACTTC. It translates to CASSKTEASPGAQYF.

The chain recombines TRBV19 with TRBJ2-5; D remains ambiguous. The V end was cut by 4 bases, the J end by 1 base, with 10 bases between. This CDR3 has 14 amino acids. Germline assignment: CDR1 LNHDA and CDR2 SQIVND (reference sequence). CDR3 coding DNA: TGTGCCAGTAGTAACCATGGCAGCCAAGAGACCCAGTACTTC. This codes for CASSNHGSQETQYF.

J is TRBJ2-1 and V is TRBV16; D might be TRBD1 (5 bases). CDR3 length equals 13 residues. From germline, CDR1 is KGHSY and CDR2 FQNENV. The V gene lost 2 bases and the J gene lost 4 bases, with 6 bases spanning the gap. The CDR3 loop is CASSQKGYNEQFF. CDR3 in DNA: TGTGCCAGCAGCCAAAAGGGGTACAATGAGCAGTTCTTC.

This chain uses TRBV5-1 with TRBJ2-1; 8 bases fit TRBD2. Germline CDR1 SGHRS, CDR2 YFSETQ. J lost 5 bases, V lost 2 bases, and 6 bases had no gene match. The CDR3 is 15 amino acids. CDR3 region: CASSLGGRSNNEQFF. In DNA form, the CDR3 reads TGCGCCAGCAGCTTAGGCGGGAGGTCGAACAATGAGCAGTTCTTC.

The V call is TRBV27, the J call TRBJ2-7; no firm D call. Germline V gene data show CDR1 as MNHEY and CDR2 as SMNVEV (reference sequence). Trimming took 1 base from V and 0 from J, leaving 4 bases between them. The CDR3 length is 13 residues. The CDR3 coding sequence is TGTGCCAGCAGTTTATACGGCTCCTACGAGCAGTACTTC. This encodes CASSLYGSYEQYF.

CDR3 sequence reads: CAWDRRLIVGYTF. The DNA for the CDR3 is TGTGCCTGGGATCGTCGCTTGATCGTGGGCTACACCTTC. This chain uses TRBV30 with TRBJ1-2; D is undetermined. The length of the CDR3 is 13 residues. Trimming left V 5 bases short and J 8 bases short, with 18 bases between. CDR1 GTSNPN and CDR2 SVGIG come from the germline V gene (reference sequence).

The chain uses TRBV7-9 and TRBJ1-4; D call uncertain. The germline V gene encodes CDR1 SEHNR and CDR2 FQNEAQ (reference sequence). The CDR3 length is 15 residues. V shed 3 bases and J shed 5 bases, with 13 bases lying between them. The CDR3 DNA reads as TGTGCCAGCAGCTTGACCCGAGGGAAAAATGAAAAACTGTTTTTT. The encoded protein is CASSLTRGKNEKLFF.

The rearrangement joins TRBV19 to TRBJ2-3; D perhaps matches TRBD2 (5 bases). The CDR3 is 14 amino acids. V was clipped by 11 bases and J by 0 bases, with 15 bases between them. Per germline, CDR1 LNHDA and CDR2 SQIVND (reference sequence). DNA of the CDR3: TGTGCCTCCACGGACTGGCCTAGCACAGATACGCAGTATTTT. It translates to CASTDWPSTDTQYF.

This chain links TRBV9 with TRBJ2-5, with 7 bases identical to TRBD2. This CDR3 is built from 14 residues. Trimming removed 2 bases from V and 5 bases from J; junction bases left unmatched: 6. From germline, CDR1 is SGDLS and CDR2 YYNGEE. The CDR3 here is CASSVGGSGETQYF. CDR3 nucleotides: TGTGCCAGCAGCGTGGGCGGGAGCGGGGAGACCCAGTACTTC.

The V and J genes are TRBV7-2 and TRBJ1-3, with D hard to call. CDR1 and CDR2 from the germline V gene are SGHTA and FQGNSA. This CDR3 spans 15 amino acids. Trimming stripped 5 bases from V and 4 bases from J, with 15 bases between. The CDR3 DNA follows: TGTGCCAGCAGCACCTACCAGGAATCCGGAAACACCATATATTTT. Translated: CASSTYQESGNTIYF.

This chain joins TRBV28 and TRBJ1-5; TRBD1 is a possible D gene (5 bases). V lost 6 bases, J lost 3 bases, and 12 bases lay in between. The CDR3 spans 14 residues. Germline CDR1 is MDHEN and CDR2 is SYDVKM. The CDR3 DNA sequence: TGTGCCAGCAGAAGGGCAGGGTCCAATCAGCCCCAGCATTTT. Translated: CASRRAGSNQPQHF.

The chain employs TRBV6-5 and TRBJ2-7; no clear D gene. Germline V gene lookup returns CDR1 MNHEY and CDR2 SVGAGI. With 6 bases removed from V and 6 bases from J, the gap between germline ends came to 9 bases. The CDR3 is 11 amino acids. CDR3 protein: CASSLRAEQYF. CDR3 bases: TGTGCCAGCAGCCTCCGGGCCGAGCAGTACTTC.

The chain couples TRBV5-4 to TRBJ1-6, with D possibly TRBD1 on 5 matching bases. Trimming pared 1 base from V and 10 bases from J, leaving 12 bases between. Germline V gives CDR1 SGHNT, CDR2 YYREEE (reference sequence). CDR3 length equals 14 residues. CDR3: CASSLWQGGSPLHF. Here the CDR3 DNA reads TGTGCCAGCAGCTTGTGGCAGGGAGGCTCACCCCTCCACTTT.

J is TRBJ2-1 and V is TRBV20-1; unclear D gene. The CDR3 is made up of 11 amino acids. Trimming removed 5 bases from V and 5 bases from J, with 7 bases in between. Germline V gene sequence: CDR1 DFQATT, CDR2 SNEGSKA (reference sequence). For the CDR3, the DNA is TGCAGTGCTGGAGTTCACAATGAGCAGTTCTTC. Its translation: CSAGVHNEQFF.

The V call is TRBV18, the J call TRBJ2-6; TRBD1 matches 11 bases. Germline CDR1 is KGHSH and CDR2 is LQKENI. The CDR3 totals 19 residues. Trimming cost V 2 bases and J 0 bases; bases outside gene matches: 6. Here the CDR3 reads CASSPGGQGGPSGANVLTF. In nucleotides, the CDR3 is TGTGCCAGCTCACCAGGGGGACAGGGGGGCCCCTCTGGGGCCAACGTCCTGACTTTC.

V is TRBV28 and J is TRBJ1-4; 8 positions agree with TRBD1. V dropped 3 bases and J dropped 5; count of bases not matched to a gene: 5. The CDR3 extends over 15 amino acids. CDR1 and CDR2 (germline): MDHEN, SYDVKM. The CDR3 DNA follows: TGTGCCAGCAGTTTTGGGACAGGATGGAATGAAAAACTGTTTTTT. Translation: CASSFGTGWNEKLFF.